The 5 T cell receptor beta chains below all came from one sample that was sequenced in a study of cytomegalovirus exposure and HLA in healthy donors. Using immunoSEQ multiplex PCR, the repertoire was profiled, and TCRdb retains in-frame clones only, with some absent. The sample has 68,000 or so clones; around 93% are singletons. Sequences were obtained from PBMCs. Every receptor here comes from a man younger than 35 in good health and CMV-seronegative.

The rearrangement uses TRBV19 and TRBJ2-7; 8 bases are shared with TRBD1. The CDR3 length is 16 residues. The ends lost 4 bases at V and 5 bases at J; junction bases unmatched: 13. CDR1 and CDR2 from the germline V gene are LNHDA and SQIVND (reference sequence). The CDR3 protein is CASSTLTTGARHEQYF. Here the CDR3 DNA reads TGTGCCAGTAGTACTCTAACGACAGGGGCGCGGCACGAGCAGTACTTC.

This chain connects TRBV7-6 to TRBJ2-7, with 10 bases that match TRBD1. The CDR3 sequence is 13 residues long. CDR1 SGHVS and CDR2 FNYEAQ come from the germline V gene. V was pared by 6 bases and J by 6 bases, with 5 bases of the junction left unmatched. CDR3 coding DNA: TGTGCCAGCAGGGTACGGGACAGGGGCGAGCAGTACTTC. This sequence encodes CASRVRDRGEQYF. Combining the CDR3 with reference TRBV7-6 and TRBJ2-7 gives the whole variable domain GAGVSQSPRYKVTKRGQDVALRCDPISGHVSLYWYRQALGQGPEFLTYFNYEAQQDKSGLPNDRFSAERPEGSISTLTIQRTEQRDSAMYRCASRVRDRGEQYFGPGTRLTVT.

V gene TRBV18 combines with J gene TRBJ2-1; TRBD2 agrees at 12 bases. V lost 0 bases to trimming and J lost 7 bases; unmatched junction nucleotides: 4. The CDR3 spans 16 residues. Germline loops: CDR1 KGHSH, CDR2 LQKENI. Here the CDR3 reads CASSPPEGTSGNEQFF. In DNA, the CDR3 is TGTGCCAGCTCACCACCGGAAGGGACTAGCGGGAATGAGCAGTTCTTC.

The DNA for the CDR3 is TGTGCCAGCAGCAAGGTGGAGTCTTCTGATTACGAGCAGTACTTC. The encoded protein is CASSKVESSDYEQYF. J is TRBJ2-7 and V is TRBV21-1; TRBD2, the D gene given by the table, was not confirmed from the DNA. TRBV21-1 is termed a pseudogene. This CDR3 contains 15 residues.

The rearrangement joins TRBV5-8 to TRBJ2-7; TRBD1 agrees at 8 bases. Germline trimming cut 3 bases from V and 6 bases from J; bases unmatched to any gene: 8. The CDR3 totals 14 residues. Germline V gives CDR1 SGHTS, CDR2 YDEGEE. This CDR3 reads CASSSGQGGGEQYF. DNA for the CDR3: TGTGCCAGCAGCTCCGGACAGGGCGGTGGCGAGCAGTACTTC.